The 26 T cell receptor beta chains given below trace back to one sample, sequenced in a study of control samples from healthy donors and cancer patients. Repertoires were generated with immunoSEQ multiplex PCR, while TCRdb's copy carries only in-frame clones and drops some. In the table there are about 150,000 clones, 90% to 95% of which are singletons. The sample taken for sequencing was blood. These receptors all stem from a man younger than 30 in good health.

The chain combines TRBV19 with TRBJ1-1; 7 bases line up with TRBD1. With 6 bases clipped from V and 7 bases from J, the junction kept 2 bases outside the gene matches. Germline assignment: CDR1 LNHDA and CDR2 SQIVND (reference sequence). The CDR3 loop spans 11 amino acids. CDR3 sequence (DNA): TGTGCCAGTAGGCAGGGGGATGAAGCTTTCTTT. Translated, it gives CASRQGDEAFF.

The chain carries TRBV7-9 and TRBJ2-4; TRBD1 or TRBD2 may be the D gene (5 bases each). Germline V gene lookup returns CDR1 SEHNR and CDR2 FQNEAQ (reference sequence). This CDR3 comprises 17 residues. V was trimmed by 4 bases and J by 1 base, leaving 17 bases between them. For the CDR3, the DNA is TGTGCCAGCAGCTCTTTAAGGGACCTGGGGGCCAAAAACATTCAGTACTTC. Translating gives CASSSLRDLGAKNIQYF.

V usage is TRBV10-3 and J usage is TRBJ1-3; D is uncertain. This CDR3 is built from 17 residues. CDR1 and CDR2 from the germline V gene are ENHRY and SYGVKD. V lost 1 base, J lost 0 bases, and 13 bases lay in between. DNA of the CDR3: TGTGCCATCAGTGAGTGGGCCGGCCCGAACTCTGGAAACACCATATATTTT. As protein: CAISEWAGPNSGNTIYF.

The chain is built from TRBV27 and TRBJ2-3; the match to TRBD2 covers 8 bases. J lost 4 bases, V lost 6 bases, and 3 bases had no gene match. The CDR3 runs to 13 residues. CDR1 and CDR2 from the germline V gene are MNHEY and SMNVEV (reference sequence). The CDR3 region has the DNA TGTGCCAGCAGACATAGCGGGGCAGATACGCAGTATTTT. Protein: CASRHSGADTQYF.

V and J are TRBV7-2 and TRBJ1-2, with D maybe TRBD1 (6 bases). V lost 5 bases, J lost 8 bases, and 21 bases lay in between. The CDR3 has 15 residues. Germline CDR1 SGHTA, CDR2 FQGNSA. The CDR3 protein is CASSPLPGQRWGYTF. Here the CDR3 DNA reads TGTGCCAGCAGCCCACTCCCCGGACAGCGATGGGGCTACACCTTC.

The rearrangement uses TRBV30 and TRBJ1-5; a possible D gene is TRBD1 (5 bases). The CDR3 contains 13 residues. Trimming cost V 2 bases and J 4 bases, with 9 bases left between them. Germline CDR1 is GTSNPN and CDR2 is SVGIG (reference sequence). Here the CDR3 reads CAWSTPGNQPQHF. As DNA, the CDR3 is TGTGCCTGGAGTACCCCAGGGAATCAGCCCCAGCATTTT.

This rearrangement joins TRBV20-1 to TRBJ1-1; the D gene is possibly TRBD1 (5 bases). Germline CDR1 is DFQATT and CDR2 is SNEGSKA (reference sequence). The CDR3 covers 15 residues. Trimming cost V 3 bases and J 6 bases, with 20 bases left between them. The CDR3: CSASSSGWGFAEAFF. The CDR3 DNA reads as TGCAGTGCTAGTAGTTCGGGTTGGGGGTTCGCTGAAGCTTTCTTT.

This sequence joins TRBV19 and TRBJ2-5, with a possible D match to TRBD1 (6 bases). Germline CDR1 reads LNHDA; CDR2 reads SQIVND (reference sequence). The CDR3 consists of 15 residues. Trimming shortened V by 6 bases and J by 2 bases, and 16 bases separated the two germline ends. The CDR3 coding sequence is TGTGCCAGTAGCAGAGTTTTGGGGGCTCAAGAGACCCAGTACTTC. Translation gives CASSRVLGAQETQYF.

V gene TRBV7-9 combines with J gene TRBJ1-5; D is unresolved. The germline CDR1 and CDR2 sequences are SEHNR and FQNEAQ (reference sequence). V was cut by 1 base and J by 1 base, with 8 bases left in between. The length of the CDR3 is 15 residues. The CDR3 loop reads CASSLGAPSNQPQHF. The DNA for the CDR3 is TGTGCCAGCAGCTTAGGGGCGCCGAGCAATCAGCCCCAGCATTTT.

The CDR3, as DNA: TGCAGCGTCGACACGTACCAAGAGACCCAGTACTTC. Protein product: CSVDTYQETQYF. The chain has TRBV29-1 and TRBJ2-5, with D hard to call. The germline V gene encodes CDR1 SQVTM and CDR2 ANQGSEA. Trimming left V 6 bases short and J 0 bases short, with 8 bases between. This CDR3 region has 12 residues.

The V gene is TRBV29-1, the J gene TRBJ2-7, with D tentatively TRBD1 or TRBD2 (5 bases each). Trimming shortened V by 2 bases and J by 2 bases, and 10 bases separated the two germline ends. CDR1 and CDR2 (germline): SQVTM, ANQGSEA. The CDR3 loop spans 13 amino acids. CDR3 nucleotides: TGCAGCGTTGAAATGGGGGTACCCTACGAGCAGTACTTC. Its translation: CSVEMGVPYEQYF.

The chain carries TRBV5-1 and TRBJ1-5, with D hard to call. The CDR3 has 13 amino acids. V was shortened by 0 bases and J by 1 base, with 2 bases between the two germline ends. Germline loops: CDR1 SGHRS, CDR2 YFSETQ. CDR3 sequence: CASSLGSNQPQHF. The CDR3 region has the DNA TGCGCCAGCAGCTTGGGGAGCAATCAGCCCCAGCATTTT.

The CDR3 DNA reads TGTGCCAGCAGTTACGAAGGCTGGAACACTGAAGCTTTCTTT. It is translated as CASSYEGWNTEAFF. This rearrangement joins TRBV6-5 to TRBJ1-1; D is uncertain. V gave up 2 bases and J gave up 1 base, with 8 bases separating them. The length of the CDR3 is 14 residues. Germline V gene sequence: CDR1 MNHEY, CDR2 SVGAGI.

The gene calls are TRBV19 and TRBJ2-7; unclear D gene. The CDR3 spans 13 residues. Germline V gives CDR1 LNHDA, CDR2 SQIVND (reference sequence). With 10 bases removed from V and 3 bases from J, the gap between germline ends came to 16 bases. This CDR3 is CATSVTAYYEQYF. The CDR3 region has the DNA TGTGCCACCTCGGTAACAGCCTACTACGAGCAGTACTTC.

The V gene is TRBV7-9, the J gene TRBJ2-7, with D possibly being TRBD1 (6 bases). There are 16 residues in the CDR3. The germline gives CDR1 SEHNR, CDR2 FQNEAQ (reference sequence). V shed 0 bases and J shed 6 bases, with 18 bases lying between them. CDR3 DNA: TGTGCCAGCAGCTTAGCTCCGGACAGCCAGGGGCTCGAGCAGTACTTC. This codes for CASSLAPDSQGLEQYF. The full variable domain, with the rest looked up from reference TRBV7-9 and TRBJ2-7, is DTGVSQNPRHKITKRGQNVTFRCDPISEHNRLYWYRQTLGQGPEFLTYFQNEAQLEKSRLLSDRFSAERPKGSFSTLEIQRTEQGDSAMYLCASSLAPDSQGLEQYFGPGTRLTVT.

This chain connects TRBV10-3 to TRBJ1-2; no reliable D call. With 10 bases removed from V and 8 bases from J, the gap between germline ends came to 20 bases. The CDR3 is 13 amino acids. Germline V gene sequence: CDR1 ENHRY, CDR2 SYGVKD. CDR3 DNA sequence: TGTGCCAACCTAACCATGAGTCCTAGGGGCTACACCTTC. Residues: CANLTMSPRGYTF.

V gene TRBV25-1 combines with J gene TRBJ1-1; tentative D call: TRBD1 (6 bases). Germline CDR1 and CDR2: MGHDK and SYGVNS. Trimming stripped 5 bases from V and 5 bases from J, with 21 bases between. CDR3 length: 16 residues. The DNA for the CDR3 is TGTGCCAGCAGTCATCACCTAGACAGGCCGGAGACTGAAGCTTTCTTT. Translated: CASSHHLDRPETEAFF.

The V and J genes are TRBV9 and TRBJ2-2; D gene ambiguous. From germline, CDR1 is SGDLS and CDR2 YYNGEE. Deletions cut 1 base from V and 6 bases from J, with 7 bases between. The CDR3 length is 13 residues. The CDR3 DNA follows: TGTGCCAGCAGCGTAAGAGTTCCCGGGGAGCTGTTTTTT. Translated: CASSVRVPGELFF. Full variable domain (missing parts from reference TRBV9 and TRBJ2-2): DSGVTQTPKHLITATGQRVTLRCSPRSGDLSVYWYQQSLDQGLQFLIQYYNGEERAKGNILERFSAQQFPDLHSELNLSSLELGDSALYFCASSVRVPGELFFGEGSRLTVL.

Points on this clone: Other DNA sequences from this sample encode an identical CDR3 as well. The chain joins TRBV4-3 to TRBJ2-7; weak D call: TRBD1 (5 bases). The CDR3 spans 14 residues. The V end was cut by 0 bases, the J end by 1 base, with 7 bases between. Germline values: CDR1 LGHNA, CDR2 YSLEER. As DNA, the CDR3 is TGCGCCAGCAGCCAAGATTCAGGGTCCTACGAGCAGTACTTC. Translating gives CASSQDSGSYEQYF.

The gene calls are TRBV6-6 and TRBJ2-7; 9 bases are a match to TRBD1. CDR1 is MNHNY, CDR2 SVGAGI, per germline (reference sequence). Trimming removed 4 bases from V and 5 bases from J; junction bases left unmatched: 3. The CDR3 loop spans 13 amino acids. CDR3 region: CASSLGQGHEQYF. CDR3 DNA: TGTGCCAGCAGTTTGGGACAGGGCCACGAGCAGTACTTC.

With regard to this clone: A junction boundary mismatches the germline segment, possibly from a read error. The J gene is TRBJ2-7, the V gene TRBV7-9; no reliable D call. The CDR3 covers 11 residues. The V gene's germline CDR1 is SEHNR and CDR2 FQNEAQ (reference sequence). The CDR3 nucleotides are TGTGCCAGCAGCCCCATAGGCCGAAGAACTTTC. It yields the protein CASSPIGRRTF.

This clone turned up a few times. J is TRBJ1-5 and V is TRBV6-5; unclear D gene. Germline CDR1 is MNHEY and CDR2 is SVGAGI. There are 12 residues in the CDR3. The V and J ends lost 6 bases and 14 bases respectively, with 17 bases between them. The CDR3 region has the DNA TGTGCCAGCAGACGGCCTGGAGGGCCTAAGCATTTT. Translated: CASRRPGGPKHF.

V is TRBV24-1 and J is TRBJ2-5; the D gene is possibly TRBD1 (5 bases). This CDR3 is 15 amino acids long. V gave up 3 bases and J gave up 4 bases, with 14 bases separating them. Germline V gives CDR1 KGHDR, CDR2 SFDVKD. CDR3 amino acids: CATSDPPTGGETQYF. CDR3 nucleotides: TGTGCCACCAGTGATCCCCCAACAGGTGGAGAGACCCAGTACTTC.

The gene calls are TRBV6-2 or TRBV6-3 and TRBJ1-6; D is undetermined. CDR3 length: 14 residues. In germline, CDR1 is MNHEY, CDR2 SVGEGT. V shed 8 bases and J shed 10 bases, with 18 bases lying between them. The CDR3 region has the DNA TGTGCCAGCGGTTCTGTGGGAGGTGTCTCACCCCTCCACTTT. Amino acid sequence: CASGSVGGVSPLHF.

The chain carries TRBV16 and TRBJ1-2, with a weak D call TRBD1 (5 bases). This CDR3 spans 13 amino acids. Trimming left V 4 bases short and J 5 bases short, with 11 bases between. CDR1 and CDR2 from the germline V gene are KGHSY and FQNENV. CDR3 nucleotide sequence: TGTGCCAGCAGCCGCCCGGGGGGGTATGGCTACACCTTC. Amino acid sequence: CASSRPGGYGYTF. Complete variable domain (other parts from reference TRBV16 and TRBJ1-2): GEEVAQTPKHLVRGEGQKAKLYCAPIKGHSYVFWYQQVLKNEFKFLISFQNENVFDETGMPKERFSAKCLPNSPCSLEIQATKLEDSAVYFCASSRPGGYGYTFGSGTRLTVV.

J is TRBJ1-1 and V is TRBV7-6; 8 nucleotides align to TRBD1. CDR3 length: 14 amino acids. The V gene end was trimmed by 3 bases and the J gene end by 1 base; junction bases not matched to a gene: 1. The germline V gene encodes CDR1 SGHVS and CDR2 FNYEAQ. The CDR3 bases are TGTGCCAGCAGCTTTCAGGGGGCGAACACTGAAGCTTTCTTT. Protein: CASSFQGANTEAFF. The full variable domain, its missing parts supplied by reference TRBV7-6 and TRBJ1-1, is GAGVSQSPRYKVTKRGQDVALRCDPISGHVSLYWYRQALGQGPEFLTYFNYEAQQDKSGLPNDRFSAERPEGSISTLTIQRTEQRDSAMYRCASSFQGANTEAFFGQGTRLTVV.